A selection of T cell receptor beta chains follows, all from one sample in a study of T cells in Graves' hyperthyroidism and ophthalmopathy. TCRdb independently ran MiXCR on the multiplex PCR reads; one entry per CDR3 protein. This table has approximately 560,000 distinct CDR3 sequences, under 60% appearing once. Specimen: peripheral blood or thyroid tissue (not recorded which). The source is a woman aged 18-35 years with Graves' hyperthyroidism. The conserved cysteine and the conserved F or W are not part of the CDR3 here. Fields, in order: V gene, clone size, J gene, CDR3 protein. Part of the rows lack a size; the others show once, few, many or a class for expanded clones.

V gene: TRBV5-1; clone size: NA; J gene: TRBJ2-7; CDR3 protein: ASSFNSEQY
V gene: TRBV7-9; clone size: few; J gene: TRBJ1-3; CDR3 protein: ASSLVQGNTGNTIY
V gene: TRBV20-1; clone size: NA; J gene: TRBJ2-7; CDR3 protein: SARDARLAGSYEQY
V gene: TRBV29-1; clone size: many; J gene: TRBJ2-5; CDR3 protein: SVTGLQETQY
V gene: TRBV12-3/TRBV12-4; clone size: few; J gene: TRBJ1-3; CDR3 protein: ASIDTGSGNTIY
V gene: TRBV10-3; clone size: many; J gene: TRBJ1-1; CDR3 protein: AISDKARANTEAF
V gene: TRBV7-9; clone size: NA; J gene: TRBJ1-2; CDR3 protein: ATDRGCT
V gene: TRBV7-2; clone size: few; J gene: TRBJ1-1; CDR3 protein: ASSQGTTNTEAF
V gene: TRBV5-1; clone size: few; J gene: TRBJ1-1; CDR3 protein: ASSLGNGIYGEAF
V gene: TRBV9; clone size: NA; J gene: TRBJ1-2; CDR3 protein: ASSVQGSASGYT
V gene: TRBV10-3; clone size: NA; J gene: TRBJ1-1; CDR3 protein: ASSDTDRADTEAF
V gene: TRBV15; clone size: NA; J gene: TRBJ1-2; CDR3 protein: ATSLTGVYGYT
V gene: TRBV5-1; clone size: NA; J gene: TRBJ1-2; CDR3 protein: ASTREEGGYT
V gene: TRBV7-9; clone size: many; J gene: TRBJ2-5; CDR3 protein: ASSSLGGQETQY
V gene: TRBV11-3; clone size: few; J gene: TRBJ1-4; CDR3 protein: ASSRGATGEKLF
V gene: TRBV20-1; clone size: once; J gene: TRBJ2-7; CDR3 protein: SANPRDRGRDEQY
V gene: TRBV29-1; clone size: NA; J gene: TRBJ1-2; CDR3 protein: SVERRRGDYGYT
V gene: TRBV2; clone size: few; J gene: TRBJ1-3; CDR3 protein: ASTKWTLSGNTIY
V gene: TRBV20-1; clone size: NA; J gene: TRBJ2-7; CDR3 protein: SAIRDRPHEQY
V gene: TRBV10-3; clone size: many; J gene: TRBJ2-7; CDR3 protein: AISEGGWDYEQY
V gene: TRBV6-1; clone size: few; J gene: TRBJ1-5; CDR3 protein: ASQQGPSNQPQH
V gene: TRBV5-1; clone size: NA; J gene: TRBJ1-3; CDR3 protein: ASSLEGWPGNTIY
V gene: TRBV20-1; clone size: NA; J gene: TRBJ1-5; CDR3 protein: SATGDQNQPQH
V gene: TRBV6-2/TRBV6-3; clone size: NA; J gene: TRBJ2-5; CDR3 protein: ASSLSGGVQETQY
V gene: TRBV25-1; clone size: NA; J gene: TRBJ1-2; CDR3 protein: ASAKGMGGDSWYGYT
V gene: TRBV10-1; clone size: NA; J gene: TRBJ2-7; CDR3 protein: ASSASTSGRDEQY
V gene: TRBV7-8; clone size: NA; J gene: TRBJ1-1; CDR3 protein: ASSRNRGTEAF
V gene: TRBV20-1; clone size: few; J gene: TRBJ2-7; CDR3 protein: SATTSGTTPDEQY
V gene: TRBV6-5; clone size: NA; J gene: TRBJ1-5; CDR3 protein: ASSYSQDSYQPQH
V gene: TRBV20-1; clone size: NA; J gene: TRBJ2-3; CDR3 protein: SAQMADTQY
V gene: TRBV7-3; clone size: few; J gene: TRBJ2-2; CDR3 protein: ASSRDVAGELF
V gene: TRBV12-3/TRBV12-4; clone size: NA; J gene: NA; CDR3 protein: ASSRVTKEQF
V gene: TRBV5-4; clone size: NA; J gene: NA; CDR3 protein: ASSLWYGETQF
V gene: TRBV29-1; clone size: many; J gene: TRBJ1-2; CDR3 protein: SVDRGRTYGYT
V gene: TRBV12-3/TRBV12-4; clone size: NA; J gene: TRBJ2-7; CDR3 protein: ASSLTGTHEQY
V gene: TRBV15; clone size: NA; J gene: TRBJ1-2; CDR3 protein: ATSRQRRANGYT
V gene: TRBV29-1; clone size: NA; J gene: TRBJ2-7; CDR3 protein: SVGTATYEQY
V gene: TRBV11-1; clone size: NA; J gene: TRBJ2-2; CDR3 protein: ASSLVGGGPGELF
V gene: TRBV7-8; clone size: NA; J gene: NA; CDR3 protein: ASSLARAGGKNIQY
V gene: TRBV7-2; clone size: once; J gene: TRBJ1-5; CDR3 protein: ASSRGQGADQPQH